This T cell receptor beta chain was profiled in a study of blood T cell repertoires in COVID-19. Some clones are missing from TCRdb's copy, which holds only in-frame ones; the method was immunoSEQ multiplex PCR. This repertoire shows 35,000 to 45,000 clones, about 91% found once; its top ten account for roughly 3.3%. The receptor's source is a human donor in a cohort sampled during active COVID-19. Sequences were obtained from peripheral blood.

The chain's CDR3 is CASSQEERGRDGYTF. CDR3 in DNA: TGCGCCAGCAGCCAAGAGGAACGGGGTCGTGATGGCTACACCTTC. V gene TRBV4-3 combines with J gene TRBJ1-2; D gene uncertain. The CDR3 consists of 15 residues. Germline assignment: CDR1 LGHNA and CDR2 YSLEER. V was cut by 0 bases and J by 6 bases, with 14 bases left in between.